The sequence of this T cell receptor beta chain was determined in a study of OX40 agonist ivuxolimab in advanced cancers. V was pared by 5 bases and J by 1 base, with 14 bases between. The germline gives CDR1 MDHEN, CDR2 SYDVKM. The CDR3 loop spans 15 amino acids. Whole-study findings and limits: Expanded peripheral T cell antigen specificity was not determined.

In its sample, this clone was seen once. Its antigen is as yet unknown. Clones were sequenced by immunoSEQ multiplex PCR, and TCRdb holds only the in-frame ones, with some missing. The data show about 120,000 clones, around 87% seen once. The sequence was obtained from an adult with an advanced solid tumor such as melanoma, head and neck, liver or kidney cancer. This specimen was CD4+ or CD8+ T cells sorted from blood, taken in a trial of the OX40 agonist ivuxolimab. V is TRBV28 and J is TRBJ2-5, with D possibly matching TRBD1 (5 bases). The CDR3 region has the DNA TGTGCCAGCAGTGACCTTTCGACAGTCCAAGAGACCCAGTACTTC. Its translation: CASSDLSTVQETQYF. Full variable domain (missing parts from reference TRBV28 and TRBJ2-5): DVKVTQSSRYLVKRTGEKVFLECVQDMDHENMFWYRQDPGLGLRLIYFSYDVKMKEKGDIPEGYSVSREKKERFSLILESASTNQTSMYLCASSDLSTVQETQYFGPGTRLLVL.